The TCR beta chain under discussion was sequenced for a study of cytomegalovirus exposure and HLA in healthy donors. Primers for the PCR totalled 60 Vbeta and 13 Jbeta. Clones were read by immunoSEQ multiplex PCR, and TCRdb kept only the in-frame ones, dropping some. Among approximately 100,000 clones listed, roughly four fifths were seen once. This clonotype was sampled from a male donor in good health and CMV-seropositive. Specimen: PBMCs.

This chain's CDR3 is CASSPGGQRAFYGYTF. The CDR3 bases are TGTGCCAGCAGTCCCGGGGGACAGAGAGCCTTCTATGGCTACACCTTC. The chain recombines TRBV28 with TRBJ1-2, with 7 bases aligning to TRBD1. Germline CDR1 reads MDHEN; CDR2 reads SYDVKM. The CDR3 is made up of 16 amino acids. V shed 5 bases, J shed 4 bases, and the junction held 13 bases outside the gene matches.